The sequence of this T cell receptor beta chain was determined in a study of early T cells in non-severe SARS-CoV-2 infection. Study-level information: Chains were not paired, and sequencing was done on bulk RNA from unsorted whole blood. The study, taken as a whole, reports: VDJdb matching, biased toward anti-spike CD8 responses, missed private and CD4 specificities.

The CDR3 contains 12 residues. Per germline, CDR1 SNHLY and CDR2 FYNNEI. V was trimmed by 8 bases and J by 4 bases, leaving 9 bases between them. This clonotype has just a few counts. The target antigen is unknown. As part of library construction, unique molecular identifiers were attached to individual cDNA molecules. One entry per CDR3 protein, called by TCRdb with MiXCR from the 5' RACE reads. The sample holds 59,000 or so distinct CDR3 sequences, roughly 12% seen once. This sequence was found in an adult who was a healthcare worker with PCR-confirmed SARS-CoV-2 infection or an uninfected control (not recorded which). J is TRBJ1-5 and V is TRBV2; possibly TRBD1 for D (5 bases). Here the sequenced sample was whole blood, taken at baseline. The CDR3: CASRRDNQPQHF. The CDR3 DNA reads TGTGCCAGCCGCAGGGATAATCAGCCCCAGCATTTT. The full variable domain, its missing parts supplied by reference TRBV2 and TRBJ1-5, is EPEVTQTPSHQVTQMGQEVILRCVPISNHLYFYWYRQILGQKVEFLVSFYNNEISEKSEIFDDQFSVERPDGSNFTLKIRSTKLEDSAMYFCASRRDNQPQHFGDGTRLSIL.